The clone carrying this TCR beta chain came up a few times. No antigen is known for it. This entry belongs to a study of blood T cells in healthy people across ages. Whole-study findings and limits: Significant beta diversity loss was already apparent by age roughly 43, declining roughly linearly.

For the second PCR, which ran for 7 to 11 cycles, a sample-barcoded 5' primer and a J-beta primer mix were used. Via MiXCR, TCRdb re-called the 5' RACE reads, giving one row per CDR3 protein. The sample has 1.5 million to 2 million distinct CDR3 sequences, 40% to 55% seen once. Every participating donor contributed 8.5 to 10 milliliters of peripheral blood through a draw. Per sample, no less than 5 micrograms of total RNA were extracted. V lost 0 bases and J lost 6; bases outside the gene matches: 7. Germline assignment: CDR1 LGHNA and CDR2 YNFKEQ. CDR3 length: 17 amino acids. This chain connects TRBV4-2 to TRBJ2-3; 12 bases fit TRBD2. Sequencing was carried out using blood. This TCR was sampled from a woman aged 35 to 49 in good health. The CDR3 here is CASSQDWTSGEGDTQYF. The CDR3 DNA reads TGTGCCAGCAGCCAAGATTGGACTAGCGGGGAGGGGGATACGCAGTATTTT.